The 21 T cell receptor beta chains below were found in one sample sequenced in a study of monozygotic twins with inflammatory bowel disease. Reanalyzing the 5' RACE reads, TCRdb keeps one entry per CDR3 protein, without DNA. In all, the sample yields some 150,000 distinct CDR3 sequences. The sample consisted of blood. These receptor sequences come from a human donor with ulcerative colitis or Crohn's disease, or a healthy co-twin of an affected twin (not recorded which).

The rearrangement joins TRBV21-1 to TRBJ2-5; the TRBD2 assignment by TCRdb is unverifiable without DNA. TRBV21-1 is labeled a pseudogene. The CDR3 is made up of 15 amino acids. This CDR3 is CASSKALWGGETQYF.

The chain employs TRBV5-1 and TRBJ1-1; the D call of TRBD1 rests on TCRdb alone, since no DNA is present to check it. The CDR3 is 12 amino acids. In germline, CDR1 is SGHRS, CDR2 YFSETQ. The CDR3 sequence is CANSRDRDEAFF. The full variable domain, with the rest looked up from reference TRBV5-1 and TRBJ1-1, is KAGVTQTPRYLIKTRGQQVTLSCSPISGHRSVSWYQQTPGQGLQFLFEYFSETQRNKGNFPGRFSGRQFSNSRSEMNVSTLELGDSALYLCANSRDRDEAFFGQGTRLTVV.

The genes are TRBV27 and TRBJ1-2. Looked up from germline, CDR1 is MNHEY and CDR2 is SMNVEV (reference sequence). The CDR3 sequence is 15 residues long. The CDR3 loop reads CASKMDLQSNYGYTF.

The V gene is TRBV27, the J gene TRBJ1-1. CDR3 length: 13 residues. Germline V gene data show CDR1 as MNHEY and CDR2 as SMNVEV (reference sequence). The CDR3 spells CASSFSTETEAFF.

The chain couples TRBV6-5 to TRBJ1-4; TCRdb proposes TRBD1, but this gene call is untestable without DNA. Germline loops: CDR1 MNHEY, CDR2 SVGAGI. The CDR3 consists of 19 residues. The CDR3 sequence: CASSLFGTASIATNEKLFF.

This chain uses TRBV7-9 with TRBJ1-1; TCRdb reports TRBD1, a call that lacks DNA to check it against. The CDR3 loop spans 15 amino acids. Germline V gives CDR1 SEHNR, CDR2 FQNEAQ (reference sequence). This CDR3 is CASSYIQGLLSEAFF. Together with reference TRBV7-9 and TRBJ1-1, the CDR3 gives the full variable domain: DTGVSQNPRHKITKRGQNVTFRCDPISEHNRLYWYRQTLGQGPEFLTYFQNEAQLEKSRLLSDRFSAERPKGSFSTLEIQRTEQGDSAMYLCASSYIQGLLSEAFFGQGTRLTVV.

This chain links TRBV5-1 with TRBJ2-5. Germline V gene lookup returns CDR1 SGHRS and CDR2 YFSETQ. The CDR3 has 12 amino acids. CDR3 region: CASSRDQETQYF.

The chain combines TRBV7-5 with TRBJ1-4; the D call from TCRdb, TRBD1, cannot be confirmed without DNA. TRBV7-5 is marked as a pseudogene. The CDR3 runs to 18 residues. CDR3 amino acids: CISVSEAYPYRGGEKLFF.

This rearrangement joins TRBV18 to TRBJ1-1. This CDR3 spans 15 amino acids. Germline-derived CDR1 and CDR2 are KGHSH and LQKENI. The CDR3 reads CASSPLLAMDTEAFF. The variable domain in full, completed from reference TRBV18 and TRBJ1-1, reads NAGVMQNPRHLVRRRGQEARLRCSPMKGHSHVYWYRQLPEEGLKFMVYLQKENIIDESGMPKERFSAEFPKEGPSILRIQQVVRGDSAAYFCASSPLLAMDTEAFFGQGTRLTVV.

The chain employs TRBV19 and TRBJ2-7; absent DNA, TCRdb's TRBD1 call cannot be checked. Germline CDR1 and CDR2: LNHDA and SQIVND (reference sequence). The CDR3 runs 16 residues. The CDR3 reads CASSIPGPGGSYEQYF.

This rearrangement joins TRBV12-3 or TRBV12-4 to TRBJ1-2; TCRdb's D call, TRBD1, is unchecked because there is no DNA. CDR3 size: 14 residues. The CDR3 protein is CASTLTGDGNGYTF.

The chain has TRBV7-2 and TRBJ2-7. Germline CDR1 is SGHTA and CDR2 is FQGNSA. The CDR3 consists of 16 residues. This CDR3 reads CASSLAFSGRSYEQYF.

This chain connects TRBV19 to TRBJ1-1; the D call of TRBD1 rests on TCRdb alone, since no DNA is present to check it. The CDR3 is 14 residues long. CDR1 LNHDA and CDR2 SQIVND come from the germline V gene (reference sequence). This chain's CDR3 is CASSQTGLGTEAFF.

This chain links TRBV12-3 or TRBV12-4 with TRBJ1-2; the D call from TCRdb, TRBD1, cannot be confirmed without DNA. The CDR3 runs to 15 residues. CDR3 protein: CASRSTGFEPYGYTF.

V gene TRBV20-1 combines with J gene TRBJ1-1. The germline gives CDR1 DFQATT, CDR2 SNEGSKA (reference sequence). The CDR3 is 13 residues long. CDR3: CSARRIMNTEAFF.

The rearrangement links TRBV5-1 to TRBJ1-2; absent DNA, TCRdb's TRBD1 call cannot be checked. Germline values: CDR1 SGHRS, CDR2 YFSETQ. The CDR3 is 14 residues long. This chain's CDR3 is CASTPQDTEYGYTF.

The gene calls are TRBV7-2 and TRBJ1-3; TCRdb selects TRBD1, and the lack of DNA leaves this call unchecked. CDR1 SGHTA and CDR2 FQGNSA come from the germline V gene. This CDR3 is built from 17 residues. CDR3 residues: CASSLVPDSYSGNTIYF.

The chain carries TRBV7-2 and TRBJ1-6. The CDR3 is made up of 15 amino acids. Germline V CDR1 and CDR2: SGHTA, FQGNSA. This chain's CDR3 is CASSPYLGGNSPLHF.

The rearrangement uses TRBV7-3 and TRBJ2-2; the TCRdb D gene call, TRBD1, has no DNA to confirm it. Germline lookup yields CDR1 SGHTA and CDR2 FQGTGA. This CDR3 contains 13 residues. CDR3 residues: CASSVTGSGELFF.

The gene calls are TRBV15 and TRBJ2-3; TCRdb gives TRBD2 as the D gene, but with no DNA this cannot be confirmed. The CDR3 extends over 16 amino acids. Germline lookup yields CDR1 LNHNV and CDR2 YYDKDF (reference sequence). This chain's CDR3 is CATSRTSGRTTDTQYF.

The chain couples TRBV28 to TRBJ1-1; TCRdb calls TRBD1, which cannot be checked without DNA. Per the germline V gene, CDR1 is MDHEN and CDR2 is SYDVKM. This CDR3 is built from 13 residues. CDR3 protein: CASSLTMGAEAFF. The complete variable domain, with remaining parts taken from reference TRBV28 and TRBJ1-1, reads DVKVTQSSRYLVKRTGEKVFLECVQDMDHENMFWYRQDPGLGLRLIYFSYDVKMKEKGDIPEGYSVSREKKERFSLILESASTNQTSMYLCASSLTMGAEAFFGQGTRLTVV.